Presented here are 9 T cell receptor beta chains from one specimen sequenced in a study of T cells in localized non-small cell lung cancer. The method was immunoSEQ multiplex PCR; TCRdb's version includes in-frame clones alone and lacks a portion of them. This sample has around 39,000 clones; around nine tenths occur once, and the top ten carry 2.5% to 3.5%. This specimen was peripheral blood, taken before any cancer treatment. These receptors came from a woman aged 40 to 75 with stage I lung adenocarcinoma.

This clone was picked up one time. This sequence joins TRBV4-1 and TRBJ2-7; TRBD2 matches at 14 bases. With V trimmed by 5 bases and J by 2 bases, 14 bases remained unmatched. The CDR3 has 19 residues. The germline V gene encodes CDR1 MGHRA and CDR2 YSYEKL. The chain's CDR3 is CASSLKPGLAGASTYEQYF. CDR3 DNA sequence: TGCGCCAGCAGCTTAAAACCGGGACTAGCGGGAGCCTCTACCTACGAGCAGTACTTC.

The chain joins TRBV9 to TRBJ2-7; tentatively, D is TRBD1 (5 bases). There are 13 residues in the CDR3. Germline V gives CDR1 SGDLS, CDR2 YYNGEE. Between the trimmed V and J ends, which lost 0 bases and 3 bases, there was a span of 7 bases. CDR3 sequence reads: CASSVAGNYEQYF. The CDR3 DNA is TGTGCCAGCAGCGTAGCAGGGAACTACGAGCAGTACTTC.

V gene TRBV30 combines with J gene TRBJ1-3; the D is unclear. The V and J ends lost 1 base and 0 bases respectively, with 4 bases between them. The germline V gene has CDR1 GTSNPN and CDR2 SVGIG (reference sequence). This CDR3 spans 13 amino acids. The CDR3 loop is CAWSENSGNTIYF. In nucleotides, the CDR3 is TGTGCCTGGAGTGAGAACTCTGGAAACACCATATATTTT.

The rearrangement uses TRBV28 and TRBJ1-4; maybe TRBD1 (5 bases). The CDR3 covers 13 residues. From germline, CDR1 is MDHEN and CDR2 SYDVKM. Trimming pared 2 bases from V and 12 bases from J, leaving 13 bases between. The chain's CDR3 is CASSLLAQGQLFF. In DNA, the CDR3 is TGTGCCAGCAGTTTACTGGCTCAGGGACAACTGTTTTTT. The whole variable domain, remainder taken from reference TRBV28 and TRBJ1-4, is DVKVTQSSRYLVKRTGEKVFLECVQDMDHENMFWYRQDPGLGLRLIYFSYDVKMKEKGDIPEGYSVSREKKERFSLILESASTNQTSMYLCASSLLAQGQLFFGSGTQLSVL.

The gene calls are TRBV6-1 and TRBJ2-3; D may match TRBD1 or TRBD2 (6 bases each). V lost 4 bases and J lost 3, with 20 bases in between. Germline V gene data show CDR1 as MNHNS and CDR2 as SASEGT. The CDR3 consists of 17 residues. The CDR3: CASSAHLGGGRTDTQYF. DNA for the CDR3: TGTGCCAGCAGTGCCCACCTAGGAGGGGGACGAACAGATACGCAGTATTTT.

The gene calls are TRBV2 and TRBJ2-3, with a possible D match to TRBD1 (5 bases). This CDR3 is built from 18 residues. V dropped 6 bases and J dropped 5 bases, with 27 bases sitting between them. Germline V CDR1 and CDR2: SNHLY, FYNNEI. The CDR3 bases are TGTGCCAGCAGCCTCCGGCCCTACAGGCAGCAGGGTGTAGATACGCAGTATTTT. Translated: CASSLRPYRQQGVDTQYF.

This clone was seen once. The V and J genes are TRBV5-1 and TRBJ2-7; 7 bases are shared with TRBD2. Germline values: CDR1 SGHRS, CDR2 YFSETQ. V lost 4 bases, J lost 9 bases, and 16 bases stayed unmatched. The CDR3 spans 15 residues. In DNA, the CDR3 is TGCGCCAGCAGCCCAACCCCGGGAGGACACTTACCGCAGTACTTC. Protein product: CASSPTPGGHLPQYF.

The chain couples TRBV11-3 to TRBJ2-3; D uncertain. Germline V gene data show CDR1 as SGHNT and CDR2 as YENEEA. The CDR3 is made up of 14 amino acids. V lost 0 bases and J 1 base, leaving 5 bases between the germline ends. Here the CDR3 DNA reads TGTGCCAGCAGCTTAGAAAGCGGCACAGATACGCAGTATTTT. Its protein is CASSLESGTDTQYF. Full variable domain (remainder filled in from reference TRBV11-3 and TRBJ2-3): EAGVVQSPRYKIIEKKQPVAFWCNPISGHNTLYWYLQNLGQGPELLIRYENEEAVDDSQLPKDRFSAERLKGVDSTLKIQPAELGDSAVYLCASSLESGTDTQYFGPGTRLTVL.

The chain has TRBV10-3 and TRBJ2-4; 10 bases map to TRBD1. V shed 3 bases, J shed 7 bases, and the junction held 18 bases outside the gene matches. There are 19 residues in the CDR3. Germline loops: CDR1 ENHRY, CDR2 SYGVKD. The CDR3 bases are TGTGCCATCAGTGATAGGTCCCCGAGACCGGGACAGGGGATGAACATTCAGTACTTC. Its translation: CAISDRSPRPGQGMNIQYF.